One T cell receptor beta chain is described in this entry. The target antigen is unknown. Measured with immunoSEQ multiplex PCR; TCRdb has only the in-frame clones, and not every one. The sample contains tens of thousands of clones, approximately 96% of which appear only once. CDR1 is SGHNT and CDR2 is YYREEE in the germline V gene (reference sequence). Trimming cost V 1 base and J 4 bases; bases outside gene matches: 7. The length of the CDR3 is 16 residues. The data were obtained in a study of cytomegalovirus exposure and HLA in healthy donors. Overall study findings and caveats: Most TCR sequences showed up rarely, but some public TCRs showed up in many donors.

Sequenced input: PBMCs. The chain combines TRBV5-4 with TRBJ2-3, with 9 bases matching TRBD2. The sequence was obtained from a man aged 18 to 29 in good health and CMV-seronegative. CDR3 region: CASSLSSGSKADTQYF. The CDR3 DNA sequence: TGTGCCAGCAGCTTGAGTAGCGGGAGTAAGGCAGATACGCAGTATTTT.